This T cell receptor beta chain was recorded in a study of cytomegalovirus exposure and HLA in healthy donors. Both 60 Vbeta primers and 13 Jbeta primers went into the PCR. Assay used: immunoSEQ multiplex PCR; TCRdb lists only in-frame clones, some missing. The sample lists more than 85,000 clones, over 60% occurring once. The length of the CDR3 is 16 residues. CDR1 is SGHRS and CDR2 is YFSETQ in the germline V gene. Trimming removed 4 bases at V and 0 bases at J, with 14 bases between. The donors were healthy bone marrow donors. Study-level findings and limits: Exclusion applied to some V segments, including TRBV6-2 and TRBV6-3, as they were indistinguishable.

In the case of this clone: Its antigen is not identified.

The rearrangement links TRBV5-1 to TRBJ1-5, with TRBD1 as a possible D gene (6 bases). This TCR was sampled from a woman in her 30s in good health and CMV-seronegative. What was sequenced was PBMCs. The CDR3 is CASSPSAGASNQPQHF. The CDR3 region has the DNA TGCGCCAGCAGCCCCTCCGCGGGGGCTAGCAATCAGCCCCAGCATTTT.